The T cell receptor (beta chain) described here comes from a study of neoadjuvant nivolumab and ipilimumab in lung cancer. With 6 bases removed from V and 5 bases from J, the gap between germline ends came to 8 bases. CDR1 and CDR2 from the germline V gene are WSHSY and SAAADI. The CDR3 consists of 11 residues. Clones were sequenced by immunoSEQ multiplex PCR, and TCRdb holds only the in-frame ones, with some missing. The sample holds some 8,100 clones; around 75% are singletons and the top ten take less than 8.5%. This sequence was found in an adult with non-small cell lung cancer. The genes are TRBV10-2 and TRBJ2-7; no clear D gene. The source material was adjacent normal lung tissue, sampled after neoadjuvant nivolumab, alone or with ipilimumab, at or shortly before surgery. The CDR3 DNA reads as TGCGCCAGCAGGTTAGTCCACGAGCAGTACTTC. Its protein is CASRLVHEQYF.